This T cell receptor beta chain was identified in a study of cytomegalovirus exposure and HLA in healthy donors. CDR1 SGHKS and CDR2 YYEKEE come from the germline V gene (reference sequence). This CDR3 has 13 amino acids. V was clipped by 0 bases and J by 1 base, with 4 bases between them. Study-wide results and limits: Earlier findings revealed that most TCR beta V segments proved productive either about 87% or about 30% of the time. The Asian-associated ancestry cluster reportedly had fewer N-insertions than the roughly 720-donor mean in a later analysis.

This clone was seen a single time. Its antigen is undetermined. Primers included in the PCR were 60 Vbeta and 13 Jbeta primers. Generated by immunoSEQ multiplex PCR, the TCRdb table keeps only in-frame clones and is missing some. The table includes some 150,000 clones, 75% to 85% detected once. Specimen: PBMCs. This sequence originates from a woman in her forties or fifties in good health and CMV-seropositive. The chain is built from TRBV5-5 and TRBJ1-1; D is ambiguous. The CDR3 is CASSLDWNTEAFF. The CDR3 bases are TGTGCCAGCAGCTTGGACTGGAACACTGAAGCTTTCTTT.